Following are 17 T cell receptor beta chains from one sample sequenced in a study of cytomegalovirus exposure and HLA in healthy donors. Vbeta (60) and Jbeta (13) primers were used in the PCR. Sequenced by immunoSEQ multiplex PCR; TCRdb stores in-frame clones only, minus some. The top ten hold 2.4% of the sample, which has about 190,000 clones, approximately 78% seen once. Specimen: PBMCs. Source of these receptors: a male donor in good health and CMV-seronegative.

V gene TRBV5-4 combines with J gene TRBJ2-3, with TRBD2 matching 14 bases. This CDR3 is built from 17 residues. The J segment lost 5 bases and the V segment lost 7 bases, leaving 12 bases of the junction unmatched. Germline values: CDR1 SGHNT, CDR2 YYREEE (reference sequence). For the CDR3, the DNA is TGTGCCAGCTATAACCGGGGACTAGCGGGGGCGGGAGATACGCAGTATTTT. It is translated as CASYNRGLAGAGDTQYF.

The V and J genes are TRBV27 and TRBJ2-7; TRBD2 aligns across 9 bases. Germline V lookup: CDR1 MNHEY, CDR2 SMNVEV (reference sequence). V was clipped by 6 bases and J by 2 bases; unmatched bases: 8. The CDR3 totals 15 residues. The CDR3 is CASRVTSGPPYEQYF. The CDR3 DNA follows: TGTGCCAGCAGGGTGACTAGCGGCCCTCCCTACGAGCAGTACTTC.

The gene calls are TRBV18 and TRBJ2-5; D gene ambiguous. CDR3 size: 15 residues. Germline lookup yields CDR1 KGHSH and CDR2 LQKENI. Trimming left V 3 bases short and J 0 bases short, with 11 bases between. CDR3 bases: TGTGCCAGCTCACCGTCTGGGCTGAACCAAGAGACCCAGTACTTC. Protein: CASSPSGLNQETQYF.

The rearrangement links TRBV27 to TRBJ1-2; D unresolved. The V gene's germline CDR1 is MNHEY and CDR2 SMNVEV (reference sequence). V was clipped by 4 bases and J by 1 base, with 10 bases between them. The CDR3 has 14 residues. Here the CDR3 reads CASSSRSFNYGYTF. DNA for the CDR3: TGTGCCAGCAGTTCACGCAGTTTTAACTATGGCTACACCTTC.

The V and J genes are TRBV5-4 and TRBJ2-2, with a possible D match to TRBD1 (6 bases). This CDR3 comprises 18 residues. CDR1 is SGHNT, CDR2 YYREEE, per germline (reference sequence). The V and J ends lost 2 bases and 5 bases respectively, with 22 bases between them. The CDR3 here is CASSLSHLRGPGTGELFF. CDR3 DNA: TGTGCCAGCAGCTTAAGCCACCTCAGGGGACCTGGGACCGGGGAGCTGTTTTTT.

Here the CDR3 DNA reads TGTGCCAGCAGCTTAGGGACTAGCGGCTACACAGATACGCAGTATTTT. Translated, it gives CASSLGTSGYTDTQYF. The V gene is TRBV5-4, the J gene TRBJ2-3; 11 nucleotides agree with TRBD2. The germline CDR1 and CDR2 sequences are SGHNT and YYREEE (reference sequence). This CDR3 is 16 amino acids long. The junction had 4 bases not matched to a gene; V was cut back by 2 bases and J by 2 bases.

V gene TRBV28 combines with J gene TRBJ1-3; 8 nucleotides line up with TRBD1. The ends lost 4 bases at V and 4 bases at J; junction bases unmatched: 6. The V gene's germline CDR1 is MDHEN and CDR2 SYDVKM. The CDR3 sequence is 15 residues long. This CDR3 reads CASSSGTGVGNTIYF. In nucleotides, the CDR3 is TGTGCCAGCAGTTCCGGGACAGGCGTAGGAAACACCATATATTTT.

The chain carries TRBV6-5 and TRBJ2-7, with 8 bases that match TRBD1. V shed 7 bases and J 4 bases; nucleotides not matched to a gene: 9. Germline CDR1 MNHEY, CDR2 SVGAGI. This CDR3 spans 14 amino acids. The chain's CDR3 is CASTQGAGAYEQYF. CDR3 in DNA: TGTGCCAGCACCCAGGGGGCAGGAGCGTACGAGCAGTACTTC.

This clone was detected a few times. Written as DNA, the CDR3 is TGTGCCTACTCCGGGACAGTACCCAATCAGCCCCAGCATTTT. It yields the protein CAYSGTVPNQPQHF. The chain has TRBV30 and TRBJ1-5; the match to TRBD1 covers 7 bases. CDR1 GTSNPN and CDR2 SVGIG come from the germline V gene (reference sequence). The CDR3 length is 14 residues. With 7 bases clipped from V and 3 bases from J, the junction kept 9 bases outside the gene matches.

This chain links TRBV28 with TRBJ2-3, with D perhaps TRBD2 (5 bases). The CDR3 consists of 16 residues. Germline V gene data show CDR1 as MDHEN and CDR2 as SYDVKM. V was cut by 3 bases and J by 2 bases, with 15 bases left in between. CDR3 bases: TGTGCCAGCAGTTTCTCCAGTGCGACTACCACAGATACGCAGTATTTT. Translating it yields CASSFSSATTTDTQYF.

The chain combines TRBV28 with TRBJ2-2, with D perhaps TRBD1 (7 bases). V was pared by 3 bases and J by 3 bases, with 14 bases between. Germline loops: CDR1 MDHEN, CDR2 SYDVKM. CDR3 length: 16 residues. The DNA for the CDR3 is TGTGCCAGCAGTTTTCCAGGGGGGTCGGACACCGGGGAGCTGTTTTTT. It codes for CASSFPGGSDTGELFF.

The chain links TRBV15 to TRBJ2-1; TRBD1 matches 7 bases. The CDR3 spans 14 residues. J gave up 8 bases and V 5 bases, and 9 bases lay outside the gene matches. Germline V gene lookup returns CDR1 LNHNV and CDR2 YYDKDF (reference sequence). This chain's CDR3 is CATSRRGTAYEQFF. Here the CDR3 DNA reads TGTGCCACCAGCCGACGAGGGACAGCATATGAGCAGTTCTTC.

The chain has TRBV7-3 and TRBJ2-3; D uncertain. Germline V gene data show CDR1 as SGHTA and CDR2 as FQGTGA. Trimming took off 1 base at V and 2 bases at J, with 7 bases between the two ends. This CDR3 region has 14 residues. As DNA, the CDR3 is TGTGCCAGCAGCTTAAGTAGCTACACAGATACGCAGTATTTT. Its protein product is CASSLSSYTDTQYF.

The chain couples TRBV30 to TRBJ2-7, with TRBD2 as a possible D gene (5 bases). The CDR3 is 13 amino acids. The germline V gene encodes CDR1 GTSNPN and CDR2 SVGIG (reference sequence). V lost 0 bases to trimming and J lost 0 bases, with 6 bases between them. CDR3 loop: CAWSVGNSYEQYF. CDR3 DNA sequence: TGTGCCTGGAGTGTCGGGAACTCCTACGAGCAGTACTTC. Full variable domain (remainder filled in from reference TRBV30 and TRBJ2-7): SQTIHQWPATLVQPVGSPLSLECTVEGTSNPNLYWYRQAAGRGLQLLFYSVGIGQISSEVPQNLSASRPQDRQFILSSKKLLLSDSGFYLCAWSVGNSYEQYFGPGTRLTVT.

This clone turned up a few times. The V gene is TRBV9, the J gene TRBJ2-5, with 10 bases fitting TRBD2. Germline CDR1 and CDR2: SGDLS and YYNGEE. V shed 0 bases and J 4 bases; nucleotides not matched to a gene: 6. The CDR3 has 16 residues. The CDR3 DNA sequence: TGTGCCAGCAGCGTAGAAACTAGCGGGGCAGGAGAGACCCAGTACTTC. It specifies CASSVETSGAGETQYF.

V usage is TRBV27 and J usage is TRBJ2-1; weak D call: TRBD2 (5 bases). The CDR3 is 13 residues long. From germline, CDR1 is MNHEY and CDR2 SMNVEV (reference sequence). The V end was cut by 7 bases, the J end by 7 bases, with 14 bases between. The CDR3 region is CASIERNKNEQFF. The CDR3 DNA reads TGTGCCAGCATTGAGCGGAACAAAAATGAGCAGTTCTTC.

V usage is TRBV7-3 and J usage is TRBJ2-2, with 9 bases that match TRBD1. Trimming removed 4 bases from V and 8 bases from J; junction bases left unmatched: 11. The CDR3 is made up of 16 amino acids. Per the germline V gene, CDR1 is SGHTA and CDR2 is FQGTGA. CDR3 in DNA: TGTGCCAGCAGCTCCCGGGACAGGGCTTCCAGGGGGGAGCTGTTTTTT. Amino acids: CASSSRDRASRGELFF.